These 32 T cell receptor beta chains came from one sample sequenced in a study of cytotoxic CD8 clonotypes in ibrutinib-treated CLL. This table comes from immunoSEQ multiplex PCR, and its TCRdb copy is limited to in-frame clones, with some not included. The sample includes 110,000 to 150,000 clones, around 76% of them seen just once. The sequences come from PBMCs, collected after 24 months of ibrutinib treatment. The receptors stem from a human donor with chronic lymphocytic leukemia.

This clone was picked up a small number of times. The chain has TRBV5-1 and TRBJ1-3; a weak D match, TRBD1 (6 bases). Germline-derived CDR1 and CDR2 are SGHRS and YFSETQ. V dropped 4 bases and J dropped 0 bases, with 11 bases sitting between them. The CDR3 spans 15 residues. The CDR3 region has the DNA TGCGCCAGCAGCGCCGGACAGAGCTCTGGAAACACCATATATTTT. It yields the protein CASSAGQSSGNTIYF.

The V call is TRBV6-5, the J call TRBJ2-7, with TRBD2 identical over 8 bases. Germline V lookup: CDR1 MNHEY, CDR2 SVGAGI. V dropped 5 bases and J dropped 6; count of bases not matched to a gene: 9. The CDR3 length is 14 residues. The DNA of the CDR3 is TGTGCCAGCAGTGCCGGGACTAGGGGCCTCGAGCAGTACTTC. Translated, it gives CASSAGTRGLEQYF.

The rearrangement links TRBV5-5 to TRBJ2-1; TRBD2 is a possible D gene (5 bases). This CDR3 has 14 amino acids. In germline, CDR1 is SGHKS, CDR2 YYEKEE (reference sequence). V was cut by 6 bases and J by 4 bases, with 14 bases left in between. CDR3 in DNA: TGTGCCAGCACTGAGGTGGGCGGGTACAATGAGCAGTTCTTC. It encodes CASTEVGGYNEQFF.

This chain links TRBV4-3 with TRBJ2-7, with TRBD2 matching over 10 bases. The CDR3 consists of 16 residues. The germline CDR1 and CDR2 sequences are LGHNA and YSLEER. The V and J ends lost 3 bases and 4 bases, in that order; junction bases with no gene match: 9. The CDR3 spells CASSHTLAGKGYEQYF. In DNA, the CDR3 is TGCGCCAGCAGCCACACACTAGCGGGAAAGGGGTACGAGCAGTACTTC.

This clone was picked up one time. This sequence joins TRBV4-3 and TRBJ1-4, with a weak D call TRBD1 (5 bases). V was pared by 4 bases and J by 8 bases, with 14 bases between. The CDR3 has 14 residues. The germline gives CDR1 LGHNA, CDR2 YSLEER. Written as DNA, the CDR3 is TGCGCCAGCAGCCTCCGACTGCAGGGCGAAAAACTGTTTTTT. This codes for CASSLRLQGEKLFF.

This clone appeared many times. The chain links TRBV7-2 to TRBJ2-4; 7 nucleotides match TRBD1. V shed 3 bases, J shed 1 base, and the junction held 6 bases outside the gene matches. The CDR3 sequence is 16 residues long. Germline V lookup: CDR1 SGHTA, CDR2 FQGNSA. The CDR3 sequence is CASSLGQGVAKNIQYF. DNA for the CDR3: TGTGCCAGCAGCTTGGGGCAGGGGGTGGCCAAAAACATTCAGTACTTC. The full variable domain, its missing parts supplied by reference TRBV7-2 and TRBJ2-4, is GAGVSQSPSNKVTEKGKDVELRCDPISGHTALYWYRQSLGQGLEFLIYFQGNSAPDKSGLPSDRFSAERTGGSVSTLTIQRTQQEDSAVYLCASSLGQGVAKNIQYFGAGTRLSVL.

The rearrangement joins TRBV19 to TRBJ1-2, with D unresolved. V lost 9 bases, J lost 6 bases, and 17 bases lay in between. From germline, CDR1 is LNHDA and CDR2 SQIVND (reference sequence). This CDR3 has 13 residues. The CDR3 nucleotides are TGTGCCAGCCGAGGACCCGCGGGAGATGGCTACACCTTC. It codes for CASRGPAGDGYTF.

This clone was counted a few times. This chain links TRBV7-2 with TRBJ1-1, with D perhaps matching TRBD1 (5 bases). Germline CDR1 reads SGHTA; CDR2 reads FQGNSA. This CDR3 spans 15 amino acids. The V and J ends lost 4 bases and 5 bases respectively, with 17 bases between them. Written as DNA, the CDR3 is TGTGCCAGCAGCTCAAGGGGAGCCGATGGGACTGAAGCTTTCTTT. It codes for CASSSRGADGTEAFF.

This clone has only a few counts. The V call is TRBV28, the J call TRBJ1-4; D uncertain. This CDR3 is built from 12 residues. Trimming left V 6 bases short and J 10 bases short, with 12 bases between. CDR1 and CDR2 (germline): MDHEN, SYDVKM. In DNA form, the CDR3 reads TGTGCCAGCAGCCCCCCACGGGGAAAACTGTTTTTT. This gives the protein CASSPPRGKLFF.

The chain is built from TRBV5-5 and TRBJ2-1; TRBD2 might be the D (6 bases). The CDR3 has 15 amino acids. V was trimmed by 4 bases and J by 10 bases, leaving 21 bases between them. Germline values: CDR1 SGHKS, CDR2 YYEKEE (reference sequence). This CDR3 reads CASSQAGDPGDEQFF. For the CDR3, the DNA is TGTGCCAGCAGCCAAGCCGGGGACCCGGGAGACGAGCAGTTCTTC.

This chain uses TRBV5-1 with TRBJ1-1; D unresolved. Germline CDR1 SGHRS, CDR2 YFSETQ. The CDR3 spans 14 residues. The V and J ends lost 2 bases and 1 base respectively, with 9 bases between them. CDR3 bases: TGCGCCAGCAGCTTATGGTCCGGGAACACTGAAGCTTTCTTT. Encoded protein: CASSLWSGNTEAFF.

The chain has TRBV7-2 and TRBJ1-5; 12 bases line up with TRBD1. CDR1 is SGHTA, CDR2 FQGNSA, per germline. The CDR3 totals 17 residues. The V gene end was trimmed by 5 bases and the J gene end by 0 bases; junction bases not matched to a gene: 5. CDR3 coding DNA: TGTGCCAGCAGCCCAAGGGGACAGGGGGCTAGCAATCAGCCCCAGCATTTT. Translation gives CASSPRGQGASNQPQHF. Variable domain in full (rest from reference TRBV7-2 and TRBJ1-5): GAGVSQSPSNKVTEKGKDVELRCDPISGHTALYWYRQSLGQGLEFLIYFQGNSAPDKSGLPSDRFSAERTGGSVSTLTIQRTQQEDSAVYLCASSPRGQGASNQPQHFGDGTRLSIL.

The V and J genes are TRBV7-9 and TRBJ1-5; TRBD1 might be the D (6 bases). The CDR3 loop spans 14 amino acids. Germline V gene data show CDR1 as SEHNR and CDR2 as FQNEAQ (reference sequence). V dropped 4 bases and J dropped 1 base, with 8 bases sitting between them. In DNA form, the CDR3 reads TGTGCCAGCAGCTCCCAGGGGAGCAATCAGCCCCAGCATTTT. The encoded protein is CASSSQGSNQPQHF.

V gene TRBV7-2 combines with J gene TRBJ2-3, with 9 bases aligning to TRBD2. Trimming at V came to 5 bases and at J to 2 bases, leaving 11 bases not matched to a gene. The CDR3 loop spans 17 amino acids. The germline V gene has CDR1 SGHTA and CDR2 FQGNSA. CDR3 DNA: TGTGCCAGCAGCCCATGGGGACTAGCCTTTCCCACAGATACGCAGTATTTT. Protein: CASSPWGLAFPTDTQYF.

The chain links TRBV11-1 to TRBJ2-3, with D unclear. The CDR3 spans 13 residues. Trimming stripped 5 bases from V and 8 bases from J, with 14 bases between. Germline V gene lookup returns CDR1 SGHAT and CDR2 FQDESV (reference sequence). CDR3 region: CASSTTDGGTQYF. The CDR3 DNA reads TGTGCCAGCAGCACCACGGACGGTGGTACGCAGTATTTT.

The V gene is TRBV19, the J gene TRBJ1-4; D is unresolved. The length of the CDR3 is 15 residues. CDR1 is LNHDA, CDR2 SQIVND, per germline (reference sequence). Trimming stripped 3 bases from V and 5 bases from J, with 13 bases between. The CDR3 DNA sequence: TGTGCCAGTAGTATGCTTTTCGGTATAAATGAAAAACTGTTTTTT. Translating it yields CASSMLFGINEKLFF.

V gene TRBV7-2 combines with J gene TRBJ2-6; tentative D call: TRBD2 (5 bases). V lost 5 bases and J lost 10, with 15 bases in between. Germline loops: CDR1 SGHTA, CDR2 FQGNSA. The CDR3 consists of 14 residues. CDR3 DNA sequence: TGTGCCAGCAGCGACCGACGGGGTTTGAACGTCCTGACTTTC. This translates into CASSDRRGLNVLTF.

This rearrangement joins TRBV18 to TRBJ2-7; perhaps D is TRBD1 or TRBD2 (5 bases each). V was cut by 4 bases and J by 2 bases, with 9 bases left in between. CDR1 is KGHSH and CDR2 is LQKENI in the germline V gene. The CDR3 extends over 13 amino acids. The CDR3 here is CASSRGGPYEQYF. The CDR3 DNA is TGTGCCAGCTCACGGGGCGGGCCCTACGAGCAGTACTTC.

This clone was detected only a few times. The chain recombines TRBV28 with TRBJ2-5, with D perhaps assigned TRBD1 or TRBD2 (7 bases each). V lost 5 bases, J lost 1 base, and 17 bases lay in between. The CDR3 totals 16 residues. Germline V gene lookup returns CDR1 MDHEN and CDR2 SYDVKM. In nucleotides, the CDR3 is TGTGCCAGCAGTAGGGGGAGGGGGCCTCTCCAAGAGACCCAGTACTTC. As protein: CASSRGRGPLQETQYF.

The gene calls are TRBV4-3 and TRBJ2-1; TRBD2 agrees at 8 bases. The CDR3 covers 15 residues. Trimming at V came to 4 bases and at J to 2 bases, leaving 4 bases not matched to a gene. In germline, CDR1 is LGHNA, CDR2 YSLEER. The CDR3 here is CASSPGGGPYNEQFF. The CDR3 nucleotides read TGCGCCAGCAGCCCGGGCGGGGGGCCCTACAATGAGCAGTTCTTC.

This clone was seen only once. The CDR3 spells CSVRRAGTDTQYF. The DNA for the CDR3 is TGCAGCGTCCGCCGGGCTGGCACAGATACGCAGTATTTT. The rearrangement links TRBV29-1 to TRBJ2-3; no definite D call. The CDR3 totals 13 residues. V was cut by 6 bases and J by 1 base, with 11 bases left in between. The germline CDR1 and CDR2 sequences are SQVTM and ANQGSEA.

J is TRBJ2-1 and V is TRBV19; D perhaps matches TRBD1 (5 bases). Germline V gives CDR1 LNHDA, CDR2 SQIVND (reference sequence). V gave up 3 bases and J gave up 8 bases, with 8 bases separating them. This CDR3 comprises 12 residues. The CDR3: CASSIQGYEQFF. DNA for the CDR3: TGTGCCAGTAGTATTCAGGGTTATGAGCAGTTCTTC.

The V call is TRBV28, the J call TRBJ1-3; 9 positions match TRBD1. The CDR3 is 13 residues long. The germline gives CDR1 MDHEN, CDR2 SYDVKM. V was clipped by 10 bases and J by 5 bases; unmatched bases: 6. This CDR3 is CATITGGRNTIYF. The CDR3 bases are TGTGCCACCATAACAGGGGGCAGAAACACCATATATTTT.

The chain employs TRBV7-9 and TRBJ2-7, with 7 nucleotides matching TRBD2. Trimming took 5 bases from V and 6 from J; bases not matched to a gene: 7. Per germline, CDR1 SEHNR and CDR2 FQNEAQ (reference sequence). The CDR3 spans 13 residues. The CDR3 is CASSHGGIGEQYF. The CDR3 DNA is TGTGCCAGCAGCCACGGGGGGATCGGCGAGCAGTACTTC.

This rearrangement joins TRBV18 to TRBJ1-2, with 7 positions matching TRBD1. This CDR3 spans 16 amino acids. V dropped 6 bases and J dropped 0; count of bases not matched to a gene: 10. Per germline, CDR1 KGHSH and CDR2 LQKENI. CDR3: CASSQYDRDPNYGYTF. The CDR3 nucleotides are TGTGCCAGCTCCCAATACGACAGGGACCCTAACTATGGCTACACCTTC.

The rearrangement uses TRBV5-6 and TRBJ1-4; D unclear. Trimming removed 2 bases from V and 5 bases from J, with 10 bases in between. This CDR3 spans 14 amino acids. Looked up from germline, CDR1 is SGHDT and CDR2 is YYEEEE. The CDR3 loop is CASSFLGANEKLFF. CDR3 nucleotides: TGTGCCAGCAGCTTCTTGGGAGCGAATGAAAAACTGTTTTTT.

This chain joins TRBV5-1 and TRBJ2-3; 9 nucleotides agree with TRBD1. The CDR3 is made up of 14 amino acids. Per germline, CDR1 SGHRS and CDR2 YFSETQ. V was clipped by 0 bases and J by 6 bases; unmatched bases: 2. The CDR3 sequence is CASSLGGQGDTQYF. CDR3 sequence (DNA): TGCGCCAGCAGCTTGGGTGGACAGGGGGATACGCAGTATTTT.

This chain connects TRBV5-6 to TRBJ1-1; TRBD1 is a possible D gene (6 bases). The V end was cut by 0 bases, the J end by 2 bases, with 8 bases between. Germline lookup yields CDR1 SGHDT and CDR2 YYEEEE. CDR3 size: 14 residues. This chain's CDR3 is CASSLGTVNTEAFF. The CDR3 region has the DNA TGTGCCAGCAGCTTGGGGACAGTCAACACTGAAGCTTTCTTT.

This chain uses TRBV11-1 with TRBJ2-1; possible D gene TRBD2, 6 bases. The CDR3 contains 14 residues. Trimming took off 3 bases at V and 6 bases at J, with 12 bases between the two ends. Germline V gene data show CDR1 as SGHAT and CDR2 as FQDESV (reference sequence). CDR3: CASSFDWRGNEQFF. The CDR3, as DNA: TGTGCCAGCAGCTTTGATTGGCGGGGCAATGAGCAGTTCTTC.

The J gene is TRBJ2-3, the V gene TRBV7-2; tentative D call: TRBD1 (5 bases). The CDR3 covers 14 residues. Trimming removed 4 bases from V and 4 bases from J, with 12 bases in between. The germline V gene encodes CDR1 SGHTA and CDR2 FQGNSA. The chain's CDR3 is CASSSRQGPDTQYF. CDR3 in DNA: TGTGCCAGCAGCTCTAGGCAGGGTCCAGATACGCAGTATTTT. The variable domain in full, completed from reference TRBV7-2 and TRBJ2-3, reads GAGVSQSPSNKVTEKGKDVELRCDPISGHTALYWYRQSLGQGLEFLIYFQGNSAPDKSGLPSDRFSAERTGGSVSTLTIQRTQQEDSAVYLCASSSRQGPDTQYFGPGTRLTVL.

This clone appeared a few times. The chain is built from TRBV18 and TRBJ1-1; D gene ambiguous. Germline values: CDR1 KGHSH, CDR2 LQKENI. The CDR3 consists of 13 residues. V gave up 3 bases and J gave up 3 bases, with 8 bases separating them. The CDR3 DNA follows: TGTGCCAGCTCACCGCAGGCGTACACTGAAGCTTTCTTT. Encoded protein: CASSPQAYTEAFF.

This clone was seen a few times. V gene TRBV7-2 combines with J gene TRBJ1-3, with D perhaps TRBD1 (6 bases). Germline V gives CDR1 SGHTA, CDR2 FQGNSA. CDR3 length: 14 residues. V was shortened by 4 bases and J by 4 bases, with 11 bases between the two germline ends. The CDR3 region has the DNA TGTGCCAGCAGCTCACAGGGTGGGGGAAACACCATATATTTT. This gives the protein CASSSQGGGNTIYF. The whole variable domain, filled in from reference TRBV7-2 and TRBJ1-3, reads GAGVSQSPSNKVTEKGKDVELRCDPISGHTALYWYRQSLGQGLEFLIYFQGNSAPDKSGLPSDRFSAERTGGSVSTLTIQRTQQEDSAVYLCASSSQGGGNTIYFGEGSWLTVV.